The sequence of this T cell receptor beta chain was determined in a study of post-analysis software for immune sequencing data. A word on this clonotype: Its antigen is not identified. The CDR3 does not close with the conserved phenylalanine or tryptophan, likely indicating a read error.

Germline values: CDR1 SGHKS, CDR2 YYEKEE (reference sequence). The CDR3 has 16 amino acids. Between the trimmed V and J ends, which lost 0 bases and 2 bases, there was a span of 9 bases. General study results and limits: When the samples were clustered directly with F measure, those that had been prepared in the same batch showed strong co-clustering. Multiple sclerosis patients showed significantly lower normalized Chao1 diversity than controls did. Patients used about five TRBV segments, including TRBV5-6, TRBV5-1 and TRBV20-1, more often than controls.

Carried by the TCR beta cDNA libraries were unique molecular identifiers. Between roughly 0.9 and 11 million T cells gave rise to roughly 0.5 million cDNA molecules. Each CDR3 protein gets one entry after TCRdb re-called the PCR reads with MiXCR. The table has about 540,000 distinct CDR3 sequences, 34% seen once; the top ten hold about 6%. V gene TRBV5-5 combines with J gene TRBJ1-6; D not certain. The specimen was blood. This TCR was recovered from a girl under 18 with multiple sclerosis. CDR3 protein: CASSLVGGAYNSPLHV. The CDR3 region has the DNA TGTGCCAGCAGCTTGGTAGGAGGCGCCTATAATTCACCCCTCCACGTT.